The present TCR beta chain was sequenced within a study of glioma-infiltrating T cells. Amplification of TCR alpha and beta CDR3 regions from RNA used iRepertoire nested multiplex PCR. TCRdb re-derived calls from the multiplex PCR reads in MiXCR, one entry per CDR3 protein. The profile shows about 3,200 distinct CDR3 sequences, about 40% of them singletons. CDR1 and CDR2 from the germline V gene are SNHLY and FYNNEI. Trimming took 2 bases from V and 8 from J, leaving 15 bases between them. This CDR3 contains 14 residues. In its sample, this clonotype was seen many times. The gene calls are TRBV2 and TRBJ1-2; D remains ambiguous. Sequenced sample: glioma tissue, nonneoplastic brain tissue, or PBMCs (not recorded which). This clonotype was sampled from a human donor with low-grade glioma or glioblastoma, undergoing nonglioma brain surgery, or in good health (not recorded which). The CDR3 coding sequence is TGTGCCAGCAGTGAACCGCTTCCTACCGACGGCTACACCTTC. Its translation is CASSEPLPTDGYTF.